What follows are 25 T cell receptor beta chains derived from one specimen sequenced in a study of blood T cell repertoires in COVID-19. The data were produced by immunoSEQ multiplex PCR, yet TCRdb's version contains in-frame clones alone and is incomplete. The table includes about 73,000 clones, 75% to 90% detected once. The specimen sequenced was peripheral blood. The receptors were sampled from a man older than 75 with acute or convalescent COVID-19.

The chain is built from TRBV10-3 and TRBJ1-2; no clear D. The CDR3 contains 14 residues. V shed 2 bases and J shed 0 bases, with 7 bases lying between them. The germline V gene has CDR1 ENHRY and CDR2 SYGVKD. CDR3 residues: CAISEKRANYGYTF. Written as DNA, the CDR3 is TGTGCCATCAGTGAGAAGAGGGCTAACTATGGCTACACCTTC.

The CDR3 DNA reads as TGTGCCAGCGGATGGGACAGCCAATTCGGGCAGTTCTTC. This sequence encodes CASGWDSQFGQFF. The chain joins TRBV27 to TRBJ2-1, with 7 bases matching TRBD1. The junction had 13 bases not matched to a gene; V was cut back by 8 bases and J by 12 bases. Germline CDR1 reads MNHEY; CDR2 reads SMNVEV (reference sequence). CDR3 length equals 13 residues.

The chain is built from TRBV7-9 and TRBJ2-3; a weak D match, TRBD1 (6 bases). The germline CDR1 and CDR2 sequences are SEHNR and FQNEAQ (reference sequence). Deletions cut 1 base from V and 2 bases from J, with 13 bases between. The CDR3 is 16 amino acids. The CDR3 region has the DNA TGTGCCAGCAGCTTAGGGGAACAGGGCCTCACAGATACGCAGTATTTT. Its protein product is CASSLGEQGLTDTQYF.

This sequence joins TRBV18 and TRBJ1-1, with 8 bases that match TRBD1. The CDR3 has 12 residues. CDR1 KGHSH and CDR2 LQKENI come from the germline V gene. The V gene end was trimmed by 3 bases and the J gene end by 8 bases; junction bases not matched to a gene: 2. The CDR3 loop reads CASSPDRVEAFF. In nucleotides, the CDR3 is TGTGCCAGCTCACCGGACAGGGTGGAAGCTTTCTTT.

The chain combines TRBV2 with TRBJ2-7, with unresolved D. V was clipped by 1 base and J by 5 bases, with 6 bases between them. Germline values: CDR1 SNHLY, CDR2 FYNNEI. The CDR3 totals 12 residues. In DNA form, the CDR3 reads TGTGCCAGCAGTGAAGGAGGTAACGAGCAGTACTTC. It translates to CASSEGGNEQYF.

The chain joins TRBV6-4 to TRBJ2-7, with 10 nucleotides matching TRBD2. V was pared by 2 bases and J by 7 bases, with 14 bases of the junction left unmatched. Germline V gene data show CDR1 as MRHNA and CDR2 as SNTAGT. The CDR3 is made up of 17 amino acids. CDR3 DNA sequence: TGTGCCAGCAGTGACACTAAAAAGCGGGAGGGTTCGGAAGAGCAGTACTTC. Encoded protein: CASSDTKKREGSEEQYF.

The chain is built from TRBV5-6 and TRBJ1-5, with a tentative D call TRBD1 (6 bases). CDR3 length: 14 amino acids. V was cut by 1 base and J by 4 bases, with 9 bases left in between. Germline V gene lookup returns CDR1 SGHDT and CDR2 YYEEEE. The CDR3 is CASSLFTGNQPQHF. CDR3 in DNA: TGTGCCAGCAGCTTGTTTACAGGGAATCAGCCCCAGCATTTT.

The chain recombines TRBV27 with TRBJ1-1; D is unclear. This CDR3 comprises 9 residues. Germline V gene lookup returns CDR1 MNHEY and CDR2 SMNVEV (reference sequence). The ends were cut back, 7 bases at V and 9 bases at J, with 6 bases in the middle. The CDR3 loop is CASTGKAFF. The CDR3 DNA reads TGTGCCAGCACGGGGAAAGCTTTCTTT.

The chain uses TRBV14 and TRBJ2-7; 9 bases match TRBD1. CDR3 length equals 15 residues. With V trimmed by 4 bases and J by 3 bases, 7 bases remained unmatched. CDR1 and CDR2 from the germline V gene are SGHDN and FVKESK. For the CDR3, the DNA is TGTGCCAGCAGCCGAACCGGGACAGGGAGCTACGAGCAGTACTTC. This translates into CASSRTGTGSYEQYF.

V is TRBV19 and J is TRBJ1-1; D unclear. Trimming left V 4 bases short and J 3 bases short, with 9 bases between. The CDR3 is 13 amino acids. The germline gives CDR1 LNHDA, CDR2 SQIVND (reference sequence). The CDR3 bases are TGTGCCAGTAGTAACCGGGGTGACACTGAAGCTTTCTTT. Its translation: CASSNRGDTEAFF.

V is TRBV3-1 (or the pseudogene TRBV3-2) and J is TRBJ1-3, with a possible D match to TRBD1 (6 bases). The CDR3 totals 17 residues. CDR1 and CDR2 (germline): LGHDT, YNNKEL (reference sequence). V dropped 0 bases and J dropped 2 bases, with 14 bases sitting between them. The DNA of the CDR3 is TGTGCCAGCAGCCAAGATCCCCCAGGGGACCCTGGAAACACCATATATTTT. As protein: CASSQDPPGDPGNTIYF.

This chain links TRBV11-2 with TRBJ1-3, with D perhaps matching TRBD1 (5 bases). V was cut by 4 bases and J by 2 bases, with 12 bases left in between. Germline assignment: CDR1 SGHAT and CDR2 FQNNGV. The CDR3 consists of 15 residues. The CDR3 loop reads CASSSTATPGNTIYF. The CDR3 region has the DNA TGTGCCAGCAGCTCGACAGCTACCCCTGGAAACACCATATATTTT.

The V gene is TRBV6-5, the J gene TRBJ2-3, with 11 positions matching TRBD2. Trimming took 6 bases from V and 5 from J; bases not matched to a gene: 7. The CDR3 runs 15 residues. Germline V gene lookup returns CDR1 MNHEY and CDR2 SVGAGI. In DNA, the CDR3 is TGTGCCAGCAGGATTAGCGGGGGGGCGGGAGATACGCAGTATTTT. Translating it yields CASRISGGAGDTQYF.

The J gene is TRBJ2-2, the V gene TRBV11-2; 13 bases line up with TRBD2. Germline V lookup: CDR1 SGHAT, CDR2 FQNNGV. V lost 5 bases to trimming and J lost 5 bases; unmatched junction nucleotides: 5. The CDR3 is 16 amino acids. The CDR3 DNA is TGTGCCAGCAGCACGGGACTAGCGGGGTTTACCGGGGAGCTGTTTTTT. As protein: CASSTGLAGFTGELFF.

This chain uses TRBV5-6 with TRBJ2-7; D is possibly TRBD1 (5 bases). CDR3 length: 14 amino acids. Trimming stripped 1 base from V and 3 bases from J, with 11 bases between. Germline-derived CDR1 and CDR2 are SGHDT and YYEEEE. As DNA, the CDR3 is TGTGCCAGCAGCTTGTGGAAGGGGATCTACGAGCAGTACTTC. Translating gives CASSLWKGIYEQYF.

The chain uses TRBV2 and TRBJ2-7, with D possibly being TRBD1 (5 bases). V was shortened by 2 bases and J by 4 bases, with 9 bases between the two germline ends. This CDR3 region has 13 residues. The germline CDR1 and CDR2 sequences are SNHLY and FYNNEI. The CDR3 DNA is TGTGCCAGCAGTGAACGACAGACTTACGAGCAGTACTTC. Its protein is CASSERQTYEQYF.

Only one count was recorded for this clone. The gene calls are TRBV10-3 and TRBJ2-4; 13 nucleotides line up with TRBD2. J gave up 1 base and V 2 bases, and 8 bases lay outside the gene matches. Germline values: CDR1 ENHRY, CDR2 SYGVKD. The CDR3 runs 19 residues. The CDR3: CAISEAGTSGAGAKNIQYF. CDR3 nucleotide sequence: TGTGCCATCAGTGAGGCCGGGACTAGCGGGGCAGGGGCCAAAAACATTCAGTACTTC.

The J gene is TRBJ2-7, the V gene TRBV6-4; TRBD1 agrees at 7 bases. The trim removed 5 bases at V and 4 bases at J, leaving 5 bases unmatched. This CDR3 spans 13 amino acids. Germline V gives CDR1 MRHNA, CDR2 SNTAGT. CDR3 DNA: TGTGCCAGCAGTACAGGGGAAGGGTACGAGCAGTACTTC. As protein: CASSTGEGYEQYF.

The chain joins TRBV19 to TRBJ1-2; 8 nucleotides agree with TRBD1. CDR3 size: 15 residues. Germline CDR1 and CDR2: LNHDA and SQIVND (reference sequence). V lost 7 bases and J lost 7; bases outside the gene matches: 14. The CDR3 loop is CASTPTTGDYSGYTF. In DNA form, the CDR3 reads TGTGCCAGTACCCCCACGACAGGGGATTATAGTGGCTACACCTTC.

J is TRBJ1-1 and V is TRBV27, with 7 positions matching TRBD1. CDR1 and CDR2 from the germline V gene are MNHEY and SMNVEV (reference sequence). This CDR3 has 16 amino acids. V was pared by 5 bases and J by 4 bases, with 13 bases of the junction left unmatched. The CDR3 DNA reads TGTGCCAGCAGTGCGACAGGGTTTGGGTTAGGCACTGAAGCTTTCTTT. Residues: CASSATGFGLGTEAFF.

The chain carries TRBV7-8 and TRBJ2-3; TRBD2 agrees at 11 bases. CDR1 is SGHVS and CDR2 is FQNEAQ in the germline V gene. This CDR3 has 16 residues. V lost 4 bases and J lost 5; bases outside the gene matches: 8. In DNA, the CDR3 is TGTGCCAGCAGCTCCCAGACTAGCGGGGCTCTAGATACGCAGTATTTT. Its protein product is CASSSQTSGALDTQYF. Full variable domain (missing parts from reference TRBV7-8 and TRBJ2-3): GAGVSQSPRYKVAKRGQDVALRCDPISGHVSLFWYQQALGQGPEFLTYFQNEAQLDKSGLPSDRFFAERPEGSVSTLKIQRTQQEDSAVYLCASSSQTSGALDTQYFGPGTRLTVL.

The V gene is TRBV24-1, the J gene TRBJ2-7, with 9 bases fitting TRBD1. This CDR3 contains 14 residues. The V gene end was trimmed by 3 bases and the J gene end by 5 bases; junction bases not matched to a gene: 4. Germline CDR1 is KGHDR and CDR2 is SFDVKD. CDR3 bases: TGTGCCACCAGTGATCCGGACAGGGGCCACGAGCAGTACTTC. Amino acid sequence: CATSDPDRGHEQYF.

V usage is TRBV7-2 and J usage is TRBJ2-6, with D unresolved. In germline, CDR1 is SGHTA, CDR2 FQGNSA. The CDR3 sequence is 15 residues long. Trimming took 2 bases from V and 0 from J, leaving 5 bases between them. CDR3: CASSLTVSGANVLTF. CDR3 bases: TGTGCCAGCAGCTTAACGGTCTCTGGGGCCAACGTCCTGACTTTC.

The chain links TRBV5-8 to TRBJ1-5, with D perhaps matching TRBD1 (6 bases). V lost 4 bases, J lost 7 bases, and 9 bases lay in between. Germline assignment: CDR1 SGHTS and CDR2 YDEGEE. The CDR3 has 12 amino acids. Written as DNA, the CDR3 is TGTGCCAGCAGCCCGAGGGGGCAGCCCCAGCATTTT. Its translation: CASSPRGQPQHF.

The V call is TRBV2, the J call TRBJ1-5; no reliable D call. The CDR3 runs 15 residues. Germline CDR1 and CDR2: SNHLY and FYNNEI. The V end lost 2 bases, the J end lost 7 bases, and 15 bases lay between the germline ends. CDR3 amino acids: CASSEQPVSGQPQHF. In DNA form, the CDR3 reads TGTGCCAGCAGTGAACAGCCTGTGTCCGGGCAGCCCCAGCATTTT.